These 32 T cell receptor beta chains were all obtained from the same sample, sequenced in a study of early T cells in non-severe SARS-CoV-2 infection (dated by TCRdb to the early 2020s). Libraries were made using 5' RACE. TCRdb records NextSeq 500 as the sequencer. TCRdb redid the processing of the public reads, applying fastp at Q25 and MiXCR, and retained in-frame beta chains. CDR3 protein sequences are deduplicated, and each keeps its most common genes and DNA. The sample table records some 25,000 distinct CDR3 sequences; 4.3% of these occur just once. The ten largest clones represent more than 15% of the sample. Source material: whole blood. Every receptor here comes from an adult who was a healthcare worker with PCR-confirmed SARS-CoV-2 infection or an uninfected control (not recorded which).

V gene TRBV29-1 combines with J gene TRBJ1-1; no reliable D call. The CDR3 is made up of 12 amino acids. V was pared by 4 bases and J by 4 bases, with 10 bases between. CDR1 SQVTM and CDR2 ANQGSEA come from the germline V gene. The CDR3 loop reads CSVGSGTTEAFF. DNA of the CDR3: TGCAGCGTTGGTAGTGGAACCACTGAAGCTTTCTTT.

This clonotype was recorded at least ten times. Written as DNA, the CDR3 is TGTGCCAGCAGTTTAGACAGCGCCAAAAACATTCAGTACTTC. Protein: CASSLDSAKNIQYF. The chain uses TRBV27 and TRBJ2-4; D perhaps matches TRBD1 (5 bases). V gave up 2 bases and J gave up 1 base, with 6 bases separating them. This CDR3 has 14 residues. CDR1 is MNHEY and CDR2 is SMNVEV in the germline V gene (reference sequence).

Ten or more counts support this clonotype. This chain links TRBV6-4 with TRBJ2-1; 11 bases line up with TRBD2. The CDR3 extends over 15 amino acids. Germline values: CDR1 MRHNA, CDR2 SNTAGT. V dropped 4 bases and J dropped 7; count of bases not matched to a gene: 6. The CDR3 DNA sequence: TGTGCCAGCAGTGTAACTAGCGGGGGCCTGAATGAGCAGTTCTTC. Its protein is CASSVTSGGLNEQFF.

The chain carries TRBV28 and TRBJ2-1; 10 positions agree with TRBD2. Germline V gene lookup returns CDR1 MDHEN and CDR2 SYDVKM. This CDR3 is built from 14 residues. Trimming cost V 8 bases and J 8 bases; bases outside gene matches: 9. The CDR3 here is CASDGAGGPDEQFF. The DNA for the CDR3 is TGTGCCAGCGATGGAGCGGGAGGGCCGGATGAGCAGTTCTTC.

Many counts were recorded for this clonotype. The chain has TRBV7-9 and TRBJ1-4, with TRBD1 as a possible D gene (5 bases). Germline V gene sequence: CDR1 SEHNR, CDR2 FQNEAQ (reference sequence). This CDR3 contains 13 residues. The V gene lost 4 bases and the J gene lost 8 bases, with 11 bases spanning the gap. CDR3: CASSSGPFEKLFF. In DNA, the CDR3 is TGTGCCAGCAGCTCGGGACCCTTCGAAAAACTGTTTTTT.

This clonotype was counted many times. The CDR3 protein is CASRDRADYNEQFF. DNA for the CDR3: TGTGCCAGCAGGGATAGAGCGGATTACAATGAGCAGTTCTTC. The chain carries TRBV2 and TRBJ2-1, with a weak D call TRBD2 (5 bases). Germline V lookup: CDR1 SNHLY, CDR2 FYNNEI. V shed 6 bases and J shed 4 bases, with 13 bases lying between them. The CDR3 extends over 14 amino acids. Full variable domain (missing parts from reference TRBV2 and TRBJ2-1): EPEVTQTPSHQVTQMGQEVILRCVPISNHLYFYWYRQILGQKVEFLVSFYNNEISEKSEIFDDQFSVERPDGSNFTLKIRSTKLEDSAMYFCASRDRADYNEQFFGPGTRLTVL.

This rearrangement joins TRBV20-1 to TRBJ1-5; D is possibly TRBD1 (5 bases). The CDR3 sequence is 13 residues long. Germline V lookup: CDR1 DFQATT, CDR2 SNEGSKA (reference sequence). The V end lost 5 bases, the J end lost 5 bases, and 13 bases lay between the germline ends. The CDR3 DNA reads TGCAGTGCTTACGGGCAGGGTGATCAGCCCCAGCATTTT. Its translation: CSAYGQGDQPQHF.

This clonotype was detected a few times. The CDR3, as DNA: TGTGCCAGCAGCCCTGGGACTAGCGGGAGATCAGATACGCAGTATTTT. It is translated as CASSPGTSGRSDTQYF. The rearrangement uses TRBV11-3 and TRBJ2-3; TRBD2 aligns across 14 bases. The CDR3 contains 16 residues. The ends lost 5 bases at V and 4 bases at J; junction bases unmatched: 5. Germline values: CDR1 SGHNT, CDR2 YENEEA. Together with reference TRBV11-3 and TRBJ2-3, the CDR3 gives the full variable domain: EAGVVQSPRYKIIEKKQPVAFWCNPISGHNTLYWYLQNLGQGPELLIRYENEEAVDDSQLPKDRFSAERLKGVDSTLKIQPAELGDSAVYLCASSPGTSGRSDTQYFGPGTRLTVL.

This clonotype was detected many times. The chain recombines TRBV10-3 with TRBJ1-2; tentatively, D is TRBD1 (6 bases). This CDR3 is built from 15 residues. V was shortened by 8 bases and J by 8 bases, with 24 bases between the two germline ends. The germline gives CDR1 ENHRY, CDR2 SYGVKD. The CDR3 bases are TGTGCCATCGACCGCGAGGGAACAGGGAGATTCGGCTACACCTTC. The encoded protein is CAIDREGTGRFGYTF.

This clonotype was counted many times. The chain links TRBV6-1 to TRBJ1-6; D not certain. Germline CDR1 is MNHNS and CDR2 is SASEGT. This CDR3 is built from 18 residues. Trimming took off 9 bases at V and 10 bases at J, with 31 bases between the two ends. CDR3 loop: CASWGGPVLAATLSPLHF. The CDR3 DNA reads TGTGCCAGTTGGGGTGGGCCTGTTCTCGCCGCTACGCTCTCACCCCTCCACTTT.

V and J are TRBV6-2 or TRBV6-3 and TRBJ2-7; unclear D gene. CDR1 is MNHEY and CDR2 is SVGEGT in the germline V gene. The CDR3 is 11 residues long. Trimming took off 8 bases at V and 3 bases at J, with 8 bases between the two ends. The CDR3: CASRTYYEQYF. DNA for the CDR3: TGTGCCAGCCGTACTTACTACGAGCAGTACTTC.

This clonotype was observed a few times. The V gene is TRBV6-6, the J gene TRBJ1-6, with TRBD1 as a possible D gene (5 bases). The V gene lost 7 bases and the J gene lost 6 bases, with 10 bases spanning the gap. Germline-derived CDR1 and CDR2 are MNHNY and SVGAGI (reference sequence). CDR3 length: 13 residues. CDR3 nucleotide sequence: TGTGCCAGCATCAGACAGACTAATTCACCCCTCCACTTT. Translated: CASIRQTNSPLHF.

As DNA, the CDR3 is TGCAGTGCCCCGGACATTAACACCGGGGAGCTGTTTTTT. Encoded protein: CSAPDINTGELFF. The rearrangement links TRBV20-1 to TRBJ2-2, with a possible D match to TRBD1 (5 bases). Trimming cost V 6 bases and J 2 bases, with 10 bases left between them. This CDR3 spans 13 amino acids. From germline, CDR1 is DFQATT and CDR2 SNEGSKA (reference sequence).

This clonotype was seen many times. The rearrangement links TRBV7-8 to TRBJ2-7; D gene uncertain. Germline V gene sequence: CDR1 SGHVS, CDR2 FQNEAQ. The CDR3 is 12 amino acids. Trimming cost V 4 bases and J 3 bases, with 7 bases left between them. In DNA, the CDR3 is TGTGCCAGCAGCTACCCAGACTACGAGCAGTACTTC. This encodes CASSYPDYEQYF.

This clonotype was observed at least ten times. The V and J genes are TRBV7-6 and TRBJ1-1; D remains ambiguous. The CDR3 contains 11 residues. Germline V gene lookup returns CDR1 SGHVS and CDR2 FNYEAQ. V was cut by 5 bases and J by 11 bases, with 12 bases left in between. The CDR3 protein is CASSLKEMAFF. CDR3 nucleotide sequence: TGTGCCAGCAGCCTAAAGGAAATGGCTTTCTTT. Full variable domain (rest looked up from reference TRBV7-6 and TRBJ1-1): GAGVSQSPRYKVTKRGQDVALRCDPISGHVSLYWYRQALGQGPEFLTYFNYEAQQDKSGLPNDRFSAERPEGSISTLTIQRTEQRDSAMYRCASSLKEMAFFGQGTRLTVV.

Ten or more counts support this clonotype. V and J are TRBV28 and TRBJ2-7; 7 bases fit TRBD2. The V gene end was trimmed by 7 bases and the J gene end by 5 bases; junction bases not matched to a gene: 11. The CDR3 totals 14 residues. CDR1 and CDR2 from the germline V gene are MDHEN and SYDVKM. CDR3 bases: TGTGCCAGCAAGGGGAGCGGGAATATCGACGAGCAGTACTTC. As protein: CASKGSGNIDEQYF.

This clonotype occurred many times. The CDR3 region is CASSLGMPLETQYF. In DNA form, the CDR3 reads TGTGCCAGCAGCTTAGGCATGCCGTTAGAGACCCAGTACTTC. The V call is TRBV7-2, the J call TRBJ2-5; D remains ambiguous. The CDR3 has 14 residues. Germline V gene lookup returns CDR1 SGHTA and CDR2 FQGNSA. Trimming pared 1 base from V and 4 bases from J, leaving 10 bases between.

Turning to this clonotype: A much larger clone lies one base from this, so it may be a read error. The chain has TRBV24-1 and TRBJ2-5; D is possibly TRBD1 (6 bases). There are 16 residues in the CDR3. Germline CDR1 KGHDR, CDR2 SFDVKD. The CDR3 region is CATSDQKGQIQETRYF. CDR3 in DNA: TGTGCCACCAGTGACCAAAAAGGACAGATCCAAGAGACCCGGTACTTC.

J is TRBJ2-1 and V is TRBV7-3; maybe TRBD2 (5 bases). Germline V CDR1 and CDR2: SGHTA, FQGTGA. V was trimmed by 3 bases and J by 9 bases, leaving 12 bases between them. This CDR3 has 13 residues. Here the CDR3 DNA reads TGTGCCAGCAGCTTGACTCCTGCGGGTGAGCAGTTCTTC. Its protein product is CASSLTPAGEQFF. The full variable domain, rest sourced from reference TRBV7-3 and TRBJ2-1, is GAGVSQTPSNKVTEKGKYVELRCDPISGHTALYWYRQSLGQGPEFLIYFQGTGAADDSGLPNDRFFAVRPEGSVSTLKIQRTERGDSAVYLCASSLTPAGEQFFGPGTRLTVL.

This clonotype was recorded at least ten times. The gene calls are TRBV5-1 and TRBJ1-1; a possible D gene is TRBD1 (5 bases). The CDR3 covers 13 residues. V gave up 2 bases and J gave up 10 bases, with 15 bases separating them. Germline assignment: CDR1 SGHRS and CDR2 YFSETQ. The CDR3 here is CASSFTGAQGAFF. The DNA for the CDR3 is TGCGCCAGCAGCTTTACCGGGGCCCAAGGAGCTTTCTTT.

By share, this clonotype counts as medium-sized. V is TRBV6-2 or TRBV6-3 and J is TRBJ2-1; 8 bases agree with TRBD2. Losses at the gene ends were 4 bases for V and 7 bases for J; bases not matched to a gene: 3. CDR3 length: 13 residues. Germline values: CDR1 MNHEY, CDR2 SVGEGT. In DNA form, the CDR3 reads TGTGCCAGCAGTTTGCGGGAGGTAAATGAGCAGTTCTTC. Amino acids: CASSLREVNEQFF.

In this sample, this clonotype turned up many times. The rearrangement uses TRBV12-3 or TRBV12-4 and TRBJ2-2; TRBD2 matches at 8 bases. V lost 5 bases, J lost 2 bases, and 13 bases stayed unmatched. This CDR3 region has 18 residues. CDR3 DNA: TGTGCCAGCAGTCCTACCTACCTGGGACTAGATAACACCGGGGAGCTGTTTTTT. The encoded protein is CASSPTYLGLDNTGELFF.

There are many counts of this clonotype. CDR3 nucleotides: TGTGCCATCAGTGAGAGCGGGGAACAAGAGACCCAGTACTTC. Translating gives CAISESGEQETQYF. V is TRBV10-3 and J is TRBJ2-5, with 7 bases aligning to TRBD2. Trimming removed 2 bases from V and 2 bases from J; junction bases left unmatched: 2. Germline assignment: CDR1 ENHRY and CDR2 SYGVKD. This CDR3 has 14 residues.

This clonotype came up many times. This chain connects TRBV6-5 to TRBJ2-5; 8 bases are a match to TRBD2. The CDR3 is 16 residues long. After removal of 4 bases from V and 5 bases from J, the junction contained 12 bases not matched to a gene. Germline V CDR1 and CDR2: MNHEY, SVGAGI. CDR3 bases: TGTGCCAGCAGTTGGCGGGCGGGGGGCGTAAAGGAGACCCAGTACTTC. Its translation: CASSWRAGGVKETQYF.

The table lists this clonotype with many counts. The chain uses TRBV28 and TRBJ1-2, with no clear D. Trimming removed 2 bases at V and 2 bases at J, with 9 bases between. Germline V lookup: CDR1 MDHEN, CDR2 SYDVKM. The CDR3 loop spans 14 amino acids. The CDR3 is CASSLGNQNYGYTF. In nucleotides, the CDR3 is TGTGCCAGCAGTTTAGGGAACCAAAACTATGGCTACACCTTC.

This sequence joins TRBV7-2 and TRBJ2-7; 7 nucleotides agree with TRBD1. V gave up 5 bases and J gave up 3 bases; unmatched junction bases: 7. The V gene's germline CDR1 is SGHTA and CDR2 FQGNSA. The CDR3 sequence is 14 residues long. The CDR3 reads CASSPQTGNYEQYF. The CDR3 DNA reads TGTGCCAGCAGCCCCCAGACAGGGAACTACGAGCAGTACTTC.

This clonotype was seen at least ten times. This chain connects TRBV21-1 to TRBJ2-3. TRBV21-1 is assigned pseudogene status. The CDR3 totals 13 residues. In nucleotides, the CDR3 is TGTGCCAGCAGCGGGAAAATGGCAGATACGCAGTATTTT. It specifies CASSGKMADTQYF.

This clonotype was seen repeatedly, ten times or more. The junction departs from the called germline gene at one end, perhaps through a read error. V usage is TRBV7-7 and J usage is TRBJ2-5; D not resolved. The CDR3 consists of 14 residues. CDR1 is SSHAT and CDR2 is FNYEAQ in the germline V gene (reference sequence). DNA of the CDR3: TGTGCTAGCAGCCCTTCGTGGGAATCGGAGACCCAGTACTTC. This sequence encodes CASSPSWESETQYF.

This clonotype showed up many times. The CDR3 is CAWSTYQGSSTEAFF. The DNA of the CDR3 is TGTGCCTGGAGTACATATCAGGGGAGTAGCACTGAAGCTTTCTTT. The chain couples TRBV30 to TRBJ1-1, with a tentative D call TRBD1 (6 bases). Germline assignment: CDR1 GTSNPN and CDR2 SVGIG (reference sequence). This CDR3 has 15 residues. Trimming stripped 2 bases from V and 4 bases from J, with 17 bases between.

This clonotype was recorded many times. The chain links TRBV12-2 to TRBJ2-3; the DNA was not used to check the table's D call, TRBD2. TRBV12-2 corresponds to a pseudogene. The CDR3 runs to 15 residues. CDR3 in DNA: TGTGCAAGTCGCTTAGGCGGGAGGACAACAGATACGCAGTATTTT. Amino acids: CASRLGGRTTDTQYF.

This clonotype showed up many times. This chain uses TRBV2 with TRBJ2-2; 10 bases agree with TRBD2. Germline V gives CDR1 SNHLY, CDR2 FYNNEI. The junction had 4 bases not matched to a gene; V was cut back by 2 bases and J by 4 bases. The CDR3 is 16 residues long. CDR3 nucleotide sequence: TGTGCCAGCAGTGAAAGTCCTAGCGGGGGCACCGGGGAGCTGTTTTTT. This sequence encodes CASSESPSGGTGELFF.

This clonotype was picked up many times. The chain has TRBV6-2 or TRBV6-3 and TRBJ1-1, with a tentative D call TRBD1 (5 bases). The V and J ends lost 6 bases and 6 bases respectively, with 14 bases between them. Per the germline V gene, CDR1 is MNHEY and CDR2 is SVGEGT. This CDR3 has 13 amino acids. CDR3 nucleotide sequence: TGTGCCAGCAGAAGCCCGGGACTGTCTGAAGCTTTCTTT. As protein: CASRSPGLSEAFF.